This section outlines one T cell receptor beta chain sequence together with its context. TCRdb keeps only in-frame clones here, not all; method: immunoSEQ multiplex PCR. The sample lists 150,000 or so clones, 84% occurring once. This sample is drawn from a study of blood T cell repertoires in COVID-19. At the level of the study: COVID-19 samples, acute and convalescent, were from the United States, Italy and Spain.

V lost 4 bases and J 1 base, leaving 11 bases between the germline ends. Germline-derived CDR1 and CDR2 are SGHKS and YYEKEE (reference sequence). The CDR3 contains 15 residues. The receptor was isolated from a human donor in a cohort sampled during active COVID-19. V usage is TRBV5-5 and J usage is TRBJ1-4; D gene unclear. The sequenced sample consisted of peripheral blood. The DNA for the CDR3 is TGTGCCAGCAGCCCGAGGGCACAAACTAATGAAAAACTGTTTTTT. Translating it yields CASSPRAQTNEKLFF.